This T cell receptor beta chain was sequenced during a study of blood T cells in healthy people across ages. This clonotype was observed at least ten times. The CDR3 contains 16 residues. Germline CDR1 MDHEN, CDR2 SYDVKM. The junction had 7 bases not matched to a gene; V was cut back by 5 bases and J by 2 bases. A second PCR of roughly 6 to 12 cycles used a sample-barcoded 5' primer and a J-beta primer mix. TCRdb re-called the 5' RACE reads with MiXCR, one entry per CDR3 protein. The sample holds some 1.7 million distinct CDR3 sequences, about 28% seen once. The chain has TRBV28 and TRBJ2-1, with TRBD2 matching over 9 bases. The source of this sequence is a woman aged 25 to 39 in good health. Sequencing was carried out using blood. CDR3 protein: CASSPSAGGTYNEQFF. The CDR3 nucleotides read TGTGCCAGCAGTCCATCAGCGGGGGGAACCTACAATGAGCAGTTCTTC.